This T cell receptor beta chain appears in the sequencing data of a study of T-cell reconstitution after alpha-beta-depleted transplantation in children. TCRbeta library construction was performed incorporating unique molecular identifiers. One entry per CDR3 protein results from TCRdb running MiXCR on the PCR reads. The table includes roughly 7,700 distinct CDR3 sequences, roughly 12% detected once. The sample here was PBMCs, mostly from graft donor cells, taken 60 days after TCRalphabeta/CD19-depleted stem cell transplant. This TCR was recovered from a patient under 10 years old who had a stem cell transplant for inherited bone marrow failure, so the T cells may come from the graft donor.

CDR3 region: CCAGAAPGGETQYF. The CDR3, as DNA: TGCTGCGCGGGCGCGGCGCCGGGCGGGGAGACCCAGTACTTC. The chain recombines TRBV20-1 with TRBJ2-5; a possible D gene is TRBD2 (5 bases). This CDR3 spans 14 amino acids. From germline, CDR1 is DFQATT and CDR2 SNEGSKA (reference sequence).